Listed below are T cell receptor beta chains from one sample, sequenced in a study of blood T cell repertoires in COVID-19. TCRdb keeps only in-frame clones here, not all; method: immunoSEQ multiplex PCR. This sample has roughly 120,000 clones; approximately 87% occur once, and the top ten carry roughly 18%. Specimen: peripheral blood. The receptors here all came from an older woman with acute or convalescent COVID-19. Both conserved end residues are part of each CDR3. A D gene is named only where the DNA matches it firmly. The size entry is marked missing in some rows and otherwise reads once, few, many or a size class.

clone size,D gene,V gene,J gene,CDR3 protein,CDR3 DNA
.,.,TRBV3-1/TRBV3-2,TRBJ1-2,CASSSPGGDGYTF,TGTGCCAGCAGCTCTCCCGGAGGGGATGGCTACACCTTC
medium-sized,TRBD1,TRBV29-1,TRBJ1-5,CSVATGGGQPQHF,TGCAGCGTTGCGACAGGGGGGGGTCAGCCCCAGCATTTT
.,.,TRBV3-1/TRBV3-2,TRBJ2-5,CASSRRSDGETQYF,TGTGCCAGCAGCCGACGCAGCGACGGGGAGACCCAGTACTTC
.,TRBD1,TRBV18,TRBJ1-1,CASSQTGGGTEAFF,TGTGCCAGCTCACAAACAGGGGGCGGCACTGAAGCTTTCTTT
once,.,TRBV3-1/TRBV3-2,TRBJ2-7,CASSQDYKSYEQYF,TGTGCCAGCAGCCAAGATTACAAATCCTACGAGCAGTACTTC
.,.,TRBV5-1,TRBJ1-4,CASSLARGTNEKLFF,TGCGCCAGCAGCTTGGCCAGGGGAACGAATGAAAAACTGTTTTTT
.,TRBD1,TRBV19,TRBJ1-4,CASSTSGGGRTNEKLFF,TGTGCCAGTAGTACCTCGGGAGGGGGCCGGACTAATGAAAAACTGTTTTTT
.,TRBD2,TRBV3-1/TRBV3-2,TRBJ2-3,CASSPTPGLAGGRVGTDTQYF,TGTGCCAGCAGCCCGACGCCCGGACTAGCGGGGGGGCGGGTGGGCACAGATACGCAGTATTTT
.,.,TRBV29-1,TRBJ1-2,CSVDLGYTF,TGCAGCGTTGATCTTGGCTACACCTTC
.,TRBD2,TRBV28,TRBJ2-7,CASSLSPGRAYEQYF,TGTGCCAGCAGTTTAAGCCCAGGGAGGGCCTACGAGCAGTACTTC
.,TRBD1,TRBV18,TRBJ1-1,CASSQGADTEAFF,TGTGCCAGCTCACAGGGGGCGGACACTGAAGCTTTCTTT
.,.,TRBV7-3,TRBJ2-5,CASSPEPFETQYF,TGTGCCAGCAGCCCTGAGCCCTTCGAGACCCAGTACTTC
.,TRBD1,TRBV27,TRBJ1-6,CASSPRQGNSPLHF,TGTGCCAGCAGTCCCCGACAGGGGAATTCACCCCTCCACTTT
.,TRBD1,TRBV3-1/TRBV3-2,TRBJ2-5,CASRAQGAWETQYF,TGTGCCAGCAGGGCACAGGGGGCCTGGGAGACCCAGTACTTC
.,TRBD1,TRBV9,TRBJ2-7,CASSVGGTGDYEQYF,TGTGCCAGCAGCGTAGGCGGGACAGGGGACTACGAGCAGTACTTC
.,.,TRBV28,TRBJ1-2,CASSRGGLDYGYTF,TGTGCCAGCAGCCGAGGTGGTTTAGACTATGGCTACACCTTC
.,TRBD2,TRBV20-1,TRBJ2-5,CSASWAGAETQYF,TGCAGTGCTAGTTGGGCGGGAGCAGAGACCCAGTACTTC
.,.,TRBV7-3,TRBJ1-1,CASSQFREGRAFF,TGTGCCAGCAGTCAGTTCAGGGAGGGGCGAGCTTTCTTT
.,TRBD2,TRBV2,TRBJ2-2,CASKDGRWGNTGELFF,TGTGCCAGCAAGGACGGGAGGTGGGGGAACACCGGGGAGCTGTTTTTT
.,TRBD1,TRBV7-2,TRBJ2-4,CASSLVAGGVVKNIQYF,TGTGCCAGCAGCTTAGTTGCAGGGGGCGTTGTCAAAAACATTCAGTACTTC
.,.,TRBV2,TRBJ2-2,CASSWTGSNTGELFF,TGTGCCAGCAGCTGGACGGGGTCGAACACCGGGGAGCTGTTTTTT
.,.,TRBV11-2,TRBJ1-6,CASSLRGAGEYNSPLHF,TGTGCCAGCAGCTTACGCGGGGCCGGGGAGTATAATTCACCCCTCCACTTT
.,TRBD1,TRBV7-2,TRBJ1-5,CASSTGVNSNQPQHF,TGTGCCAGCAGCACAGGGGTAAATAGCAATCAGCCCCAGCATTTT
once,.,TRBV5-4,TRBJ1-2,CATRVIVNYGYTF,TGTGCCACCCGGGTGATAGTTAACTATGGCTACACCTTC
.,TRBD1,TRBV28,TRBJ1-3,CASTRTGARGNTIYF,TGTGCCAGCACTAGAACAGGGGCACGGGGAAACACCATATATTTT
.,.,TRBV5-1,TRBJ2-7,CASSFLDSVTYEQYF,TGCGCCAGCAGCTTCCTGGACAGTGTCACCTACGAGCAGTACTTC
.,.,TRBV28,TRBJ2-7,CASSLSLSYEQYF,TGTGCCAGCAGTTTATCTTTGTCCTACGAGCAGTACTTC
.,.,TRBV7-8,TRBJ1-2,CASSLDGGNIYGYTF,TGTGCCAGCAGCTTAGACGGGGGAAATATCTATGGCTACACCTTC
.,.,TRBV27,TRBJ2-1,CASRNIRDSYNEQFF,TGTGCCAGCAGAAACATCAGGGATAGCTACAATGAGCAGTTCTTC
.,.,TRBV28,TRBJ1-5,CASKTIGQPQHF,TGTGCCAGCAAAACCATCGGTCAGCCCCAGCATTTT
.,TRBD1,TRBV24-1,TRBJ1-2,CATSDRDSSGYTF,TGTGCCACCAGTGATAGGGACAGCTCCGGCTACACCTTC
.,.,TRBV30,TRBJ2-1,CAWTGRPTSEQFF,TGTGCCTGGACTGGGCGCCCCACCTCTGAGCAGTTCTTC
.,TRBD1,TRBV7-3,TRBJ2-1,CASSQIPGQGYNEQFF,TGTGCCAGCAGCCAGATCCCGGGACAGGGCTACAATGAGCAGTTCTTC
.,TRBD1,TRBV19,TRBJ1-1,CASSARQGARTEAFF,TGTGCCAGTAGTGCGAGACAGGGGGCGCGGACTGAAGCTTTCTTT
.,TRBD1,TRBV5-5,TRBJ1-2,CASSQDRGYGYTF,TGTGCCAGCAGCCAAGACAGGGGCTATGGCTACACCTTC
.,.,TRBV6-5,TRBJ1-4,CASRRAATNEKLFF,TGTGCCAGCAGACGAGCTGCAACTAATGAAAAACTGTTTTTT
.,TRBD1,TRBV25-1,TRBJ2-7,CASRGLGTGGNYEQYF,TGTGCCAGCAGGGGATTAGGGACAGGGGGTAACTACGAGCAGTACTTC
.,.,TRBV6-6,TRBJ1-3,CASSYGNRGSGNTIYF,TGTGCCAGCAGTTACGGCAACCGCGGCTCTGGAAACACCATATATTTT
.,.,TRBV7-2,TRBJ2-1,CASSSGTPITYNEQFF,TGTGCCAGCAGCTCCGGGACACCAATTACCTACAATGAGCAGTTCTTC
.,.,TRBV18,TRBJ2-7,CASSPSTREQYF,TGTGCCAGCTCACCATCGACACGCGAGCAGTACTTC